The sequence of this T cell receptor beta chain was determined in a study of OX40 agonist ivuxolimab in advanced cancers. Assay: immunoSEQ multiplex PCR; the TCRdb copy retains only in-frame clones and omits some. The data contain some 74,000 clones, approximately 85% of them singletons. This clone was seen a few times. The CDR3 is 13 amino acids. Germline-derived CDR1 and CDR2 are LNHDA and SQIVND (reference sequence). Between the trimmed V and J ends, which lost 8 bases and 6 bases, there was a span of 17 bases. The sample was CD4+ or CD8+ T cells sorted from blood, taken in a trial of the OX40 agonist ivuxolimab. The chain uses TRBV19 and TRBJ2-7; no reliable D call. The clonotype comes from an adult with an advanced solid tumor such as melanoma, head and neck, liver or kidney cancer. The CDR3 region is CASGPGRRGEQYF. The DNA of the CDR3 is TGTGCCAGTGGTCCTGGACGGCGAGGCGAGCAGTACTTC.